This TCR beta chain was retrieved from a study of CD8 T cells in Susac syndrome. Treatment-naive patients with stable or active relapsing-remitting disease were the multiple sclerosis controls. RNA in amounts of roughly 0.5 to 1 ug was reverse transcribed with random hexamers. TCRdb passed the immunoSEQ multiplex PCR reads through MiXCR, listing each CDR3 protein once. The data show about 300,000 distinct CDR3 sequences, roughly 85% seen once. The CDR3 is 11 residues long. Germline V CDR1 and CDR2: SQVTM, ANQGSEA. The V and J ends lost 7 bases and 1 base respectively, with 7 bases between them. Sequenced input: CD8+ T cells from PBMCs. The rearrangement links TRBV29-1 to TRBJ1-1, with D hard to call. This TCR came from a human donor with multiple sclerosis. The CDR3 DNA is TGCAGCGCCCAGCGGAACACTGAAGCTTTCTTT. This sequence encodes CSAQRNTEAFF.